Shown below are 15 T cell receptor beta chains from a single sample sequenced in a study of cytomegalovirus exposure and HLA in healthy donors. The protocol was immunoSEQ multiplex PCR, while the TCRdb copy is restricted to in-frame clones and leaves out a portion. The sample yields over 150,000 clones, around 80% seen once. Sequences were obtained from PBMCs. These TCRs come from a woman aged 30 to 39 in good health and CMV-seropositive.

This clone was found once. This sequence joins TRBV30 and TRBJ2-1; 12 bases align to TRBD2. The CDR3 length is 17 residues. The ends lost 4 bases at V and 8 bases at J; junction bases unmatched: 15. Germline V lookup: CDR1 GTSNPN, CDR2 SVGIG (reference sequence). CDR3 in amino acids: CAWKRDSTSGRCDEQFF. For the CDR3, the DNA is TGTGCCTGGAAGCGCGACTCGACTAGCGGGAGATGTGATGAGCAGTTCTTC. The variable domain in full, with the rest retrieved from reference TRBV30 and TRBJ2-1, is SQTIHQWPATLVQPVGSPLSLECTVEGTSNPNLYWYRQAAGRGLQLLFYSVGIGQISSEVPQNLSASRPQDRQFILSSKKLLLSDSGFYLCAWKRDSTSGRCDEQFFGPGTRLTVL.

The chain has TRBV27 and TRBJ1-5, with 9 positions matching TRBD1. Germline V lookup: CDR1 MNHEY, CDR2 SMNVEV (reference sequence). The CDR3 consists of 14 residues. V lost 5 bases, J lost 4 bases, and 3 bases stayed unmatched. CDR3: CASSRTGANQPQHF. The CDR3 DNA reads TGTGCCAGCAGTAGGACAGGGGCTAATCAGCCCCAGCATTTT.

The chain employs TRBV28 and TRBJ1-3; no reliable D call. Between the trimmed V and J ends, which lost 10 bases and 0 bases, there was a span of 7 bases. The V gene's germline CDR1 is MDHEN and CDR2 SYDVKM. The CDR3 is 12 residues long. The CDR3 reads CATSSSGNTIYF. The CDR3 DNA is TGTGCCACCTCCAGCTCTGGAAACACCATATATTTT.

The CDR3 sequence: CASSLIGQGPHEQYF. The CDR3 nucleotides read TGCGCCAGCAGCTTGATCGGACAGGGCCCCCACGAGCAGTACTTC. This sequence joins TRBV5-1 and TRBJ2-7, with 8 bases matching TRBD1. The CDR3 spans 15 residues. V shed 1 base and J 5 bases; nucleotides not matched to a gene: 8. CDR1 SGHRS and CDR2 YFSETQ come from the germline V gene.

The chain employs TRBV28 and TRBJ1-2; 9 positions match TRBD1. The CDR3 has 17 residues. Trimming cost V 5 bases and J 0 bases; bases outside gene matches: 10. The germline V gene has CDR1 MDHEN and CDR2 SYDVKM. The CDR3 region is CASSPTTGGGANYGYTF. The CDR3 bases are TGTGCCAGCAGTCCGACGACAGGGGGAGGAGCTAACTATGGCTACACCTTC.

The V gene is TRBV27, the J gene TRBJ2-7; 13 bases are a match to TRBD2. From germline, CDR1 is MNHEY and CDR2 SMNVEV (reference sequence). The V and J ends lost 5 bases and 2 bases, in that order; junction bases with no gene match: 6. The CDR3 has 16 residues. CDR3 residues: CASSMIGTSGAYEQYF. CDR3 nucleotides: TGTGCCAGCAGTATGATTGGGACTAGCGGGGCCTACGAGCAGTACTTC.

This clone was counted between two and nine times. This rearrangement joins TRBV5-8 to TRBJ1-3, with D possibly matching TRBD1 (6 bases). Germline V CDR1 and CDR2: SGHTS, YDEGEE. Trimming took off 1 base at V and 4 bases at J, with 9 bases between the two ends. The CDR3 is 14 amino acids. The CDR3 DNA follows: TGTGCCAGCAGCTTGCAGGGGTCAGGAAACACCATATATTTT. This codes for CASSLQGSGNTIYF.

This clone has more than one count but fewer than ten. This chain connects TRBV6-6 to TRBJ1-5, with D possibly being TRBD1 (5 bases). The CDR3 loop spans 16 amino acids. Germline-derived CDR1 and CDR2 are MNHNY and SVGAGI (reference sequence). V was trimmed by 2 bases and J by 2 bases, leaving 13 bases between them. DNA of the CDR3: TGTGCCAGCAGTTACGTCCGGGGGAGTGGCAATCAGCCCCAGCATTTT. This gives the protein CASSYVRGSGNQPQHF.

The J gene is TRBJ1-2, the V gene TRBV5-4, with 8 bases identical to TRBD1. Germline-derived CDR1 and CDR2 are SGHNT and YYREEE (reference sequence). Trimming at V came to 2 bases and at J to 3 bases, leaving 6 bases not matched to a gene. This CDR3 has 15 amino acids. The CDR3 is CASSFTPGQDYGYTF. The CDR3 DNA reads TGTGCCAGCAGCTTTACACCGGGACAGGACTATGGCTACACCTTC.

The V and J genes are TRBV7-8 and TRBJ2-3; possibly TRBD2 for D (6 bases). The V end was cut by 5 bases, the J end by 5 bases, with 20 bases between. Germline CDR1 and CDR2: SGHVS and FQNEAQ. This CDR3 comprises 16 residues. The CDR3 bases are TGTGCCAGCAGCCCCAACCGGGACTTAACCAGAGATACGCAGTATTTT. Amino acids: CASSPNRDLTRDTQYF.

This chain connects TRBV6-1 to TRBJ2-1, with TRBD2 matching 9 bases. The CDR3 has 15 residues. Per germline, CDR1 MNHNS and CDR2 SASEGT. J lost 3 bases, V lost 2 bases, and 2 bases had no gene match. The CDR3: CASSEPTSGYNEQFF. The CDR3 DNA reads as TGTGCCAGCAGTGAACCGACTAGCGGCTACAATGAGCAGTTCTTC.

CDR3 DNA: TGCAGCGTGGAGGCTAGCGGCACCTACAATGAGCAGTTCTTC. It codes for CSVEASGTYNEQFF. The V and J genes are TRBV29-1 and TRBJ2-1; 7 bases are shared with TRBD2. CDR1 SQVTM and CDR2 ANQGSEA come from the germline V gene. This CDR3 comprises 14 residues. V trimming: 6 bases; J trimming: 2 bases; junction bases outside the gene matches: 7.

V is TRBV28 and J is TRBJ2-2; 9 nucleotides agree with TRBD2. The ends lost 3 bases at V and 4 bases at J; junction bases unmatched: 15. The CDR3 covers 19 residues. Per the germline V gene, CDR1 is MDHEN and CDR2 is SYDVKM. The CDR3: CASSFGLGDGTSRTGELFF. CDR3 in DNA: TGTGCCAGCAGTTTTGGTTTGGGTGATGGGACTAGCCGCACCGGGGAGCTGTTTTTT.

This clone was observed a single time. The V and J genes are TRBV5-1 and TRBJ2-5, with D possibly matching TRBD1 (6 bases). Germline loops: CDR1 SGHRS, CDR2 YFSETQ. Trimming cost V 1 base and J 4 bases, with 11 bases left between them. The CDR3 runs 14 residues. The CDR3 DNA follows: TGCGCCAGCAGCTTGCCAGGGGCGGCAGAGACCCAGTACTTC. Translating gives CASSLPGAAETQYF. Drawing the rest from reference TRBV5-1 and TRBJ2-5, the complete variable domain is KAGVTQTPRYLIKTRGQQVTLSCSPISGHRSVSWYQQTPGQGLQFLFEYFSETQRNKGNFPGRFSGRQFSNSRSEMNVSTLELGDSALYLCASSLPGAAETQYFGPGTRLLVL.

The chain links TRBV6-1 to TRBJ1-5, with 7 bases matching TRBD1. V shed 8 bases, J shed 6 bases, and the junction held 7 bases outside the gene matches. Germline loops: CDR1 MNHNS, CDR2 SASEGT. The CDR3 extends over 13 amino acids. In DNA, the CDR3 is TGTGCCAGCCACGACAGGGTAACTCAGCCCCAGCATTTT. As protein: CASHDRVTQPQHF.